A selection of T cell receptor beta chains follows, all from one sample in a study of regulatory T cells in long-lasting Graves disease. TCRdb reanalysed the multiplex PCR reads using MiXCR and keeps one entry per CDR3 protein. The table lists hundreds of thousands of distinct CDR3 sequences, approximately 15% of them singletons, with under 20% in the top ten. These data also formed part of another study, on T cells in Graves' hyperthyroidism and ophthalmopathy.

Sequencing used peripheral blood mononuclear cells (PBMCs), obtained at new diagnosis, from a patient treated with antithyroid drugs. The receptors shown here come from a woman aged 25 to 39 with Graves disease. Each CDR3 is given with its conserved first and last residue. Each record gives: V gene, clone size, J gene, D gene, CDR3 DNA, CDR3 protein. A D gene is named only where the DNA matches it firmly. Clone sizes are given selectively: once, few, many, or a class where the clone is expanded.

V gene: TRBV7-8; clone size: NA; J gene: TRBJ2-7; D gene: TRBD2; CDR3 DNA: TGTGCCAGCAGCTTAGGGGGCATCTCCGGGAGGGCTGAGCAGTACTTC; CDR3 protein: CASSLGGISGRAEQYF
V gene: TRBV29-1; clone size: NA; J gene: TRBJ2-1; D gene: NA; CDR3 DNA: TGCAGCGTTGGTGGTGGATCGGGACGGAGCCCCTACAATGAGCAGTTCTTC; CDR3 protein: CSVGGGSGRSPYNEQFF
V gene: TRBV20-1; clone size: NA; J gene: TRBJ2-4; D gene: TRBD2; CDR3 DNA: TGCAGTGCTAGTGGGGGGGTCAAAAACATTCAGTACTTC; CDR3 protein: CSASGGVKNIQYF
V gene: TRBV27; clone size: NA; J gene: TRBJ1-4; D gene: TRBD1; CDR3 DNA: TGTGCCAGCAGTTCCCCCGGGACAGCGGCGGAAAAACTGTTTTTT; CDR3 protein: CASSSPGTAAEKLFF
V gene: TRBV12-3/TRBV12-4; clone size: NA; J gene: TRBJ2-2; D gene: TRBD2; CDR3 DNA: TGTGCCAGCAGTTTAGAAACAGCGGGGGCCCCGAACACCGGGGAGCTGTTTTTT; CDR3 protein: CASSLETAGAPNTGELFF
V gene: TRBV4-1; clone size: NA; J gene: TRBJ2-7; D gene: TRBD1; CDR3 DNA: TGCGCCAGCAGCCAAGGTGGGACAGGTTACTACGAGCAGTACTTC; CDR3 protein: CASSQGGTGYYEQYF
V gene: TRBV5-1; clone size: NA; J gene: TRBJ2-7; D gene: NA; CDR3 DNA: TGCGCCAGCAGCCCCAGGTCGGGGGAGAGTGGCGAGCAGTACTTC; CDR3 protein: CASSPRSGESGEQYF
V gene: TRBV9; clone size: NA; J gene: TRBJ1-1; D gene: NA; CDR3 DNA: TGTGCCAGCAGCGTAGCTCAGGGTAGTACTGAAGCTTTCTTT; CDR3 protein: CASSVAQGSTEAFF
V gene: TRBV7-9; clone size: many; J gene: TRBJ2-3; D gene: NA; CDR3 DNA: TGTGCCAGCAGCCAGACAGGCCCAGATACGCAGTATTTT; CDR3 protein: CASSQTGPDTQYF
V gene: TRBV5-1; clone size: many; J gene: TRBJ2-1; D gene: NA; CDR3 DNA: TGCGCCAGCAGCTTGGGGCTAGGCTATGAGCAGTTCTTC; CDR3 protein: CASSLGLGYEQFF
V gene: TRBV24-1; clone size: many; J gene: TRBJ2-3; D gene: NA; CDR3 DNA: TGTGCCACCTCCTCAGCCGGCCGCACAGATACGCAGTATTTT; CDR3 protein: CATSSAGRTDTQYF
V gene: TRBV10-2; clone size: few; J gene: TRBJ2-5; D gene: NA; CDR3 DNA: TGCGCCAGCAGTGAGTCGTGGAGGGGGAGAAATCAAGAGACCCAGTACTTC; CDR3 protein: CASSESWRGRNQETQYF
V gene: TRBV28; clone size: many; J gene: TRBJ2-2; D gene: TRBD1; CDR3 DNA: TGTGCCAGCGGCTTGGGGACAGGGACCGGGGAGCTGTTTTTT; CDR3 protein: CASGLGTGTGELFF
V gene: TRBV20-1; clone size: NA; J gene: TRBJ2-2; D gene: TRBD1; CDR3 DNA: TGCAGTGCATCCCAGGGGGGACAGGGGACCGGGGAGCTGTTTTTT; CDR3 protein: CSASQGGQGTGELFF
V gene: TRBV6-1; clone size: many; J gene: TRBJ1-5; D gene: NA; CDR3 DNA: TGTGCCAGCAGTGAAGTAGATAGCAATCAGCCCCAGCATTTT; CDR3 protein: CASSEVDSNQPQHF
V gene: TRBV12-5; clone size: many; J gene: TRBJ1-3; D gene: TRBD1; CDR3 DNA: TGTGCTAGTGGTTTGGCCGGGACAGGGGGAAACACCATATATTTT; CDR3 protein: CASGLAGTGGNTIYF
V gene: TRBV30; clone size: few; J gene: TRBJ2-2; D gene: TRBD2; CDR3 DNA: TGTGCCTGGAGGGTAGCGGGAGGGACCGGGGAGCTGTTTTTT; CDR3 protein: CAWRVAGGTGELFF
V gene: TRBV3-1; clone size: many; J gene: TRBJ2-1; D gene: NA; CDR3 DNA: TGTGCCAGCAGCCAAGATCTGGGCCGCGAGCAGTTCTTC; CDR3 protein: CASSQDLGREQFF
V gene: TRBV6-1; clone size: NA; J gene: TRBJ1-1; D gene: TRBD1; CDR3 DNA: TGTGCCAGCACCCAATTTGACAGGGGCGGCCACACTGAAGCTTTCTTT; CDR3 protein: CASTQFDRGGHTEAFF
V gene: TRBV2; clone size: many; J gene: TRBJ1-1; D gene: TRBD1; CDR3 DNA: TGTGCCAGCAGGAGTGAACAGGGGGCGAGGGACACTGAAGCTTTCTTT; CDR3 protein: CASRSEQGARDTEAFF
V gene: TRBV9; clone size: few; J gene: TRBJ1-2; D gene: NA; CDR3 DNA: TGTGCCAGCAGCGGCCGGGATTATTACTATGGCTACACCTTC; CDR3 protein: CASSGRDYYYGYTF
V gene: TRBV13; clone size: NA; J gene: TRBJ2-5; D gene: TRBD1; CDR3 DNA: TGTGCCAGCAGCCAGGGGACAGTACAAGAGACCCAGTACTTC; CDR3 protein: CASSQGTVQETQYF
V gene: TRBV6-1; clone size: many; J gene: TRBJ2-7; D gene: TRBD2; CDR3 DNA: TGTGCCAGCAGTCATGGACTAGCGACCTTCTCCTACGAGCAGTACTTC; CDR3 protein: CASSHGLATFSYEQYF
V gene: TRBV4-1; clone size: NA; J gene: TRBJ2-7; D gene: NA; CDR3 DNA: TGCGCCAGCAGCCAAGATTCGGGTCTACTCTACGAGCAGTACTTC; CDR3 protein: CASSQDSGLLYEQYF
V gene: TRBV27; clone size: many; J gene: TRBJ2-1; D gene: NA; CDR3 DNA: TGTGCCAGCAGTCCTTGGGGCGAGAGCTACAATGAGCAGTTCTTC; CDR3 protein: CASSPWGESYNEQFF
V gene: TRBV19; clone size: NA; J gene: TRBJ1-1; D gene: NA; CDR3 DNA: TGTGCCAGTACCCGGGGGGGGGGGATCACTGAAGCTTTCTTT; CDR3 protein: CASTRGGGITEAFF
V gene: TRBV18; clone size: NA; J gene: TRBJ2-7; D gene: TRBD1; CDR3 DNA: TGTGCCAGCTCAAACGGACAGGGGCGACAGTACTTC; CDR3 protein: CASSNGQGRQYF
V gene: TRBV5-1; clone size: NA; J gene: TRBJ2-1; D gene: TRBD1; CDR3 DNA: TGCGCCAGCAGCTGGGGGACAGTTAATGAGCAGTTCTTC; CDR3 protein: CASSWGTVNEQFF
V gene: TRBV27; clone size: many; J gene: TRBJ2-7; D gene: TRBD1; CDR3 DNA: TGTGCCAGCAGTTTAACAGGGGGCGCGAGATACTACGAGCAGTACTTC; CDR3 protein: CASSLTGGARYYEQYF
V gene: TRBV7-2; clone size: few; J gene: TRBJ2-7; D gene: NA; CDR3 DNA: TGTGCCAGCAGCTTAGGGGGTTTAACAAGAATCTCCTACGAGCAGTACTTC; CDR3 protein: CASSLGGLTRISYEQYF
V gene: TRBV6-5; clone size: many; J gene: TRBJ2-7; D gene: NA; CDR3 DNA: TGTGCCAGCAGTTACTCGAGAGAGGGAGGCTACGAGCAGTACTTC; CDR3 protein: CASSYSREGGYEQYF
V gene: TRBV27; clone size: few; J gene: TRBJ1-5; D gene: NA; CDR3 DNA: TGTGCCAGCAGGGACGGGATGGTAAGCAATCAGCCCCAGCATTTT; CDR3 protein: CASRDGMVSNQPQHF
V gene: TRBV28; clone size: many; J gene: TRBJ1-2; D gene: TRBD1; CDR3 DNA: TGTGCCAGCAGTTCGGCGGGACAGGGTATCCATGGCTACACCTTC; CDR3 protein: CASSSAGQGIHGYTF
V gene: TRBV7-9; clone size: NA; J gene: TRBJ2-3; D gene: NA; CDR3 DNA: TGTGCCGGCAGTCCGGGCCTAGCCACAGATACGCAGTATTTT; CDR3 protein: CAGSPGLATDTQYF
V gene: TRBV4-1; clone size: NA; J gene: TRBJ2-1; D gene: NA; CDR3 DNA: TGTGCCAGCAGCCCCCTGGGGGCGTCCAATGAGCAGTTCTTC; CDR3 protein: CASSPLGASNEQFF
V gene: TRBV5-4; clone size: few; J gene: TRBJ2-7; D gene: NA; CDR3 DNA: TGTGCCAGCAGCCTGATGTTTATGGGCGAGCAGTACTTC; CDR3 protein: CASSLMFMGEQYF